Each of the 8 T cell receptor beta chains below was sequenced from the same sample in a study of T cells in Graves' hyperthyroidism and ophthalmopathy. Amplification yielded TCR beta CDR3 regions, with RNA transcripts as the source. In the first-round RT-PCR of the TCR CDR3, the HTBI primer set was used. One entry per CDR3 protein results from TCRdb running MiXCR on the multiplex PCR reads. The repertoire holds around 340,000 distinct CDR3 sequences, with 15% to 20% as singletons. Sequencing was done on a sample of blood. The receptors derive from a woman aged 40 to 55 with Graves' ophthalmopathy.

In its sample, this clonotype was seen many times. The chain carries TRBV2 and TRBJ2-7; D tentatively reads TRBD1 or TRBD2 (5 bases each). V lost 5 bases and J lost 2, with 13 bases in between. CDR1 is SNHLY, CDR2 FYNNEI, per germline. The CDR3 is 14 amino acids. In DNA, the CDR3 is TGTGCCAGCAGTATCGAACGGGGCACCTACGAGCAGTACTTC. Translation: CASSIERGTYEQYF. The whole variable domain, filled in from reference TRBV2 and TRBJ2-7, reads EPEVTQTPSHQVTQMGQEVILRCVPISNHLYFYWYRQILGQKVEFLVSFYNNEISEKSEIFDDQFSVERPDGSNFTLKIRSTKLEDSAMYFCASSIERGTYEQYFGPGTRLTVT.

This clonotype was picked up many times. The chain carries TRBV29-1 and TRBJ2-3; D not certain. Per germline, CDR1 SQVTM and CDR2 ANQGSEA. V was cut by 4 bases and J by 2 bases, with 13 bases left in between. The CDR3 totals 14 residues. CDR3: CSVVPRRTTDTQYF. The CDR3 bases are TGCAGCGTTGTGCCCAGAAGGACCACAGATACGCAGTATTTT.

This chain connects TRBV19 to TRBJ2-2, with D tentatively TRBD1 or TRBD2 (5 bases each). The CDR3 length is 16 residues. Germline loops: CDR1 LNHDA, CDR2 SQIVND (reference sequence). V lost 5 bases, J lost 5 bases, and 18 bases lay in between. In DNA form, the CDR3 reads TGTGCCAGTAGTGAACTTTCGTGGGGGAGAACCGGGGAGCTGTTTTTT. Translation gives CASSELSWGRTGELFF.

Ten or more counts support this clonotype. The V call is TRBV19, the J call TRBJ2-6, with TRBD1 identical over 9 bases. Germline CDR1 LNHDA, CDR2 SQIVND (reference sequence). The CDR3 totals 15 residues. The junction had 2 bases not matched to a gene; V was cut back by 5 bases and J by 3 bases. Here the CDR3 reads CASSSDRGGANVLTF. DNA of the CDR3: TGTGCCAGTAGTTCGGACAGGGGTGGGGCCAACGTCCTGACTTTC.

This clonotype was seen repeatedly, ten times or more. The chain combines TRBV28 with TRBJ1-1, with 8 bases aligning to TRBD1. The germline gives CDR1 MDHEN, CDR2 SYDVKM. V was pared by 6 bases and J by 4 bases, with 7 bases of the junction left unmatched. The CDR3 loop spans 14 amino acids. The CDR3 sequence is CASRWTGRGTEAFF. DNA of the CDR3: TGTGCCAGCAGGTGGACAGGGCGGGGCACTGAAGCTTTCTTT.

This clonotype has a count of ten or more. The rearrangement uses TRBV24-1 and TRBJ2-6; D not resolved. The CDR3 extends over 19 amino acids. Per the germline V gene, CDR1 is KGHDR and CDR2 is SFDVKD. V shed 9 bases and J shed 0 bases, with 23 bases lying between them. The CDR3 DNA is TGTGCCACCCTCCCAGATGAGCAGGTCCACTTCTCTGGGGCCAACGTCCTGACTTTC. It translates to CATLPDEQVHFSGANVLTF.

This clonotype came up many times. The chain uses TRBV7-9 and TRBJ2-5; D call uncertain. V was trimmed by 1 base and J by 14 bases, leaving 14 bases between them. This CDR3 is 12 amino acids long. Germline loops: CDR1 SEHNR, CDR2 FQNEAQ (reference sequence). The CDR3 sequence is CASSLGPQDLYF. In nucleotides, the CDR3 is TGTGCCAGCAGCTTAGGCCCCCAGGACCTTTACTTC.

This clonotype has at least ten counts. CDR3 sequence: CASSLIPGMETQYF. In DNA, the CDR3 is TGTGCCAGCAGCCTAATTCCAGGGATGGAGACCCAGTACTTC. This sequence joins TRBV7-8 and TRBJ2-5, with a tentative D call TRBD1 (5 bases). The germline V gene has CDR1 SGHVS and CDR2 FQNEAQ. Trimming took off 5 bases at V and 5 bases at J, with 15 bases between the two ends. The CDR3 is 14 residues long.